Listed below are T cell receptor beta chains from one sample, sequenced in a study of shared clonotypes between healthy human individuals. TCRdb keeps only in-frame clones here, not all; method: immunoSEQ multiplex PCR. Of roughly 500,000 clones in the sample, more than 75% were seen once. The sequencing sample was made of PBMCs. The receptors stem from a woman aged 40 to 50 in good health. Some clones in this sample may be carry-over from other donors' samples. The conserved cysteine and the conserved F or W are not part of the CDR3 here. A D gene is named only where the DNA matches it firmly. Rows may omit the clone size; those that give it use once, few, many or a size class.

d_call clone_size v_call cdr3_aa
TRBD2 NA TRBV19 ASSQGLAGGKETQY
NA NA TRBV7-2 ASSFSGTNTGELF
TRBD1 NA TRBV28 ASSHGQGTDTQY
TRBD1 few TRBV29-1 SVRTGEETQY
NA NA TRBV19 ASSTTTYKGEKLF
NA NA TRBV23-1 ASSQVEGGGPPGSYNEQF
NA NA TRBV11-2 ASSFGQPGNEQF
NA NA TRBV28 ASSLTEYGYT
NA few TRBV5-1 ASSLEGHQPQH
TRBD1 NA TRBV5-1 ASSLEGQGVETQY
NA NA TRBV29-1 SVDDRSGANVLT
NA NA TRBV5-1 ASSLEAQETQY
TRBD2 NA TRBV5-1 ASSWGRLAENTGELF
NA NA TRBV2 ASSEWVVTDTQY
NA many TRBV4-2 ASSQGSLAASRGETQY
TRBD1 NA TRBV19 ASRRQGTNEKLF
NA NA TRBV5-6 ASSLDPSQDSGANVLT
NA NA TRBV27 ATWGVRSSYEQY
NA NA TRBV2 ASSETGSTGELF
TRBD1 once TRBV15 ATSYETGPDYEQY
NA NA TRBV18 ASSPPGYLGNTEAF
NA NA TRBV7-3 ASSPGGAGSYEQY
TRBD2 NA TRBV27 ASSFGRATGELF
TRBD1 NA TRBV30 ASQRGTGVEKLF
TRBD2 NA TRBV5-1 ASSPGRGSAYEQY
TRBD1 NA TRBV6-6 ASRLTGGADTQY
NA NA TRBV7-9 ASSLTSSTDTQY
NA NA TRBV5-1 ASSPGAQETQY
TRBD1 few TRBV7-2 ASSLQGAKNIQY
NA NA TRBV7-8 ASSLTWAAGAHQPQH
NA many TRBV28 ASSPRAGQQF
TRBD1 NA TRBV6-1 ASTGTGVLNQPQH
NA NA TRBV19 ASSTAAQETQY
TRBD1 few TRBV7-3 ASSLEGTDYGYT
NA NA TRBV5-1 ASSLGTHSNQPQH
NA NA TRBV6-1 ASSEGPGNGVNTEAF
NA NA TRBV18 ASSPRPDGNTIY
NA NA TRBV6-6 ASSYFNQPQH
NA NA TRBV19 ASSTYNEQF
TRBD2 NA TRBV7-9 ASKIGTSGMETQY
NA NA TRBV5-6 ASSPGFAGHNEQF
TRBD1 many TRBV28 ASSRDRGRQPQH
NA NA TRBV27 VSSLIYRDQQY
TRBD1 NA TRBV18 ASSPRDRGYEQY
NA NA TRBV5-1 ASSPELRQETQY
NA NA TRBV11-3 ASSLDGQSGNTIY
NA NA TRBV6-4 ASSDPASTDTQY
NA once TRBV28 ASSWGGQMFLSGANVLT
NA NA TRBV5-4 ASSWGTGTEAF
NA NA TRBV28 ASSSLGKTDTQY
TRBD1 NA TRBV5-1 ASSRTGGLEKLF
NA NA TRBV5-1 ASSRTLNTGELF
NA NA TRBV5-4 ASSSSGVYEQY